Below, 28 T cell receptor beta chains from the same sample are listed, as sequenced in a study of cytomegalovirus exposure and HLA in healthy donors. With 60 Vbeta and 13 Jbeta primers, the PCR was carried out. The table came from immunoSEQ multiplex PCR; TCRdb's copy has only in-frame clones and leaves some out. Of roughly 200,000 clones listed, over 70% are singletons. The sequenced material came from PBMCs. These receptor sequences come from a man aged 25-40 years in good health and CMV-seronegative.

The chain recombines TRBV18 with TRBJ1-1; TRBD1 matches at 11 bases. The CDR3 is 15 residues long. Germline V CDR1 and CDR2: KGHSH, LQKENI. V trimming: 3 bases; J trimming: 2 bases; junction bases outside the gene matches: 2. In DNA form, the CDR3 reads TGTGCCAGCTCACCTGGACAGGGGGCCAACACTGAAGCTTTCTTT. The encoded protein is CASSPGQGANTEAFF.

The chain combines TRBV28 with TRBJ1-2; a possible D gene is TRBD1 (6 bases). The V end was cut by 8 bases, the J end by 4 bases, with 11 bases between. The length of the CDR3 is 12 residues. Germline CDR1 and CDR2: MDHEN and SYDVKM. CDR3 sequence reads: CASAQGAYGYTF. CDR3 DNA: TGTGCCAGCGCACAGGGCGCCTATGGCTACACCTTC.

The chain is built from TRBV5-1 and TRBJ2-1, with 12 bases fitting TRBD2. V lost 4 bases and J lost 6; bases outside the gene matches: 14. From germline, CDR1 is SGHRS and CDR2 YFSETQ. The CDR3 covers 18 residues. The CDR3 loop is CASSDILSSGGAGNEQFF. In DNA form, the CDR3 reads TGCGCCAGCAGCGATATTTTATCTAGCGGGGGGGCCGGCAATGAGCAGTTCTTC.

This chain uses TRBV28 with TRBJ2-7; D is perhaps TRBD2 (6 bases). CDR3 length: 15 residues. CDR1 is MDHEN, CDR2 SYDVKM, per germline. The V end was cut by 5 bases, the J end by 3 bases, with 17 bases between. CDR3 in amino acids: CASSIPGSRRYEQYF. CDR3 bases: TGTGCCAGCAGTATACCCGGGAGTAGGCGCTACGAGCAGTACTTC.

This clone appeared a single time. Other DNA sequences in the same sample also yield this CDR3. J is TRBJ2-7 and V is TRBV30, with a possible D match to TRBD1 (5 bases). The CDR3 is made up of 15 amino acids. V was shortened by 4 bases and J by 0 bases, with 16 bases between the two germline ends. The germline V gene encodes CDR1 GTSNPN and CDR2 SVGIG (reference sequence). The CDR3 is CAWIRKQGASYEQYF. DNA of the CDR3: TGTGCCTGGATCCGCAAGCAGGGCGCCTCCTACGAGCAGTACTTC.

The V call is TRBV30, the J call TRBJ2-1, with TRBD2 matching 8 bases. The CDR3 length is 13 residues. J lost 13 bases, V lost 6 bases, and 14 bases had no gene match. Germline V gene data show CDR1 as GTSNPN and CDR2 as SVGIG (reference sequence). The CDR3 DNA sequence: TGTGCCTGCCGGTGGAGCGGGAGTCCTACCCAGTTCTTC. This codes for CACRWSGSPTQFF.

The chain employs TRBV6-5 and TRBJ1-5; TRBD1 matches 7 bases. With V trimmed by 8 bases and J by 5 bases, 6 bases remained unmatched. This CDR3 has 13 residues. From germline, CDR1 is MNHEY and CDR2 SVGAGI. The CDR3 region has the DNA TGTGCCAGCGGTGACAGGGAACATCAGCCCCAGCATTTT. This encodes CASGDREHQPQHF.

The J gene is TRBJ2-7, the V gene TRBV19; no clear D. There are 13 residues in the CDR3. Per germline, CDR1 LNHDA and CDR2 SQIVND (reference sequence). Trimming took off 4 bases at V and 2 bases at J, with 9 bases between the two ends. The CDR3 coding sequence is TGTGCCAGTAGTAGTAACGGAGCCTACGAGCAGTACTTC. Amino acids: CASSSNGAYEQYF.

DNA for the CDR3: TGTGCCAGCAGTCCCGACGGAGGACAGCCCGAGCAGTACTTC. Translating gives CASSPDGGQPEQYF. The V and J genes are TRBV2 and TRBJ2-7; TRBD1 might be the D (6 bases). V dropped 5 bases and J dropped 6 bases, with 17 bases sitting between them. Germline assignment: CDR1 SNHLY and CDR2 FYNNEI. The CDR3 loop spans 14 amino acids.

V is TRBV9 and J is TRBJ1-1; maybe TRBD1 (5 bases). V was trimmed by 0 bases and J by 1 base, leaving 10 bases between them. CDR1 is SGDLS and CDR2 is YYNGEE in the germline V gene. The CDR3 has 15 residues. The CDR3, as DNA: TGTGCCAGCAGCGTAGTTGGGGCCGGGAACACTGAAGCTTTCTTT. Encoded protein: CASSVVGAGNTEAFF.

The chain links TRBV6-1 to TRBJ2-7, with TRBD2 matching 7 bases. CDR3 length equals 15 residues. V shed 7 bases, J shed 1 base, and the junction held 10 bases outside the gene matches. The germline CDR1 and CDR2 sequences are MNHNS and SASEGT. The CDR3 protein is CASNPPSGESYEQYF. CDR3 nucleotides: TGTGCCAGCAACCCCCCCAGCGGGGAATCCTACGAGCAGTACTTC.

The genes are TRBV2 and TRBJ2-1, with 8 bases matching TRBD2. The CDR3 has 15 amino acids. V lost 4 bases, J lost 9 bases, and 11 bases stayed unmatched. Germline V gene data show CDR1 as SNHLY and CDR2 as FYNNEI. The CDR3 spells CASSVPRGGMGEQFF. DNA of the CDR3: TGTGCCAGCAGTGTCCCCCGCGGGGGGATGGGTGAGCAGTTCTTC.

The chain carries TRBV19 and TRBJ1-1, with TRBD1 matching 7 bases. This CDR3 is built from 14 residues. The J segment lost 5 bases and the V segment lost 4 bases, leaving 7 bases of the junction unmatched. Germline V gene lookup returns CDR1 LNHDA and CDR2 SQIVND (reference sequence). The CDR3 loop is CASSTRQGRTEAFF. DNA of the CDR3: TGTGCCAGTAGTACCCGACAGGGACGGACTGAAGCTTTCTTT.

This rearrangement joins TRBV5-1 to TRBJ1-3, with TRBD1 matching over 8 bases. CDR1 is SGHRS and CDR2 is YFSETQ in the germline V gene. The length of the CDR3 is 14 residues. Unmatched junction bases numbered 3, after V lost 3 bases and J lost 4 bases. CDR3 nucleotides: TGCGCCAGCAGCTATGGGACAGGAGGAAACACCATATATTTT. Its translation is CASSYGTGGNTIYF. The full variable domain, with the rest looked up from reference TRBV5-1 and TRBJ1-3, is KAGVTQTPRYLIKTRGQQVTLSCSPISGHRSVSWYQQTPGQGLQFLFEYFSETQRNKGNFPGRFSGRQFSNSRSEMNVSTLELGDSALYLCASSYGTGGNTIYFGEGSWLTVV.

The chain carries TRBV7-8 and TRBJ1-2; D possibly corresponds to TRBD1 (6 bases). CDR1 is SGHVS and CDR2 is FQNEAQ in the germline V gene. CDR3 length equals 15 residues. Trimming took 8 bases from V and 4 from J, leaving 20 bases between them. The CDR3 reads CASYGGGRTSYGYTF. The CDR3 nucleotides read TGTGCCAGCTATGGGGGGGGCAGAACGAGCTATGGCTACACCTTC.

The rearrangement links TRBV9 to TRBJ1-2; 8 nucleotides match TRBD1. Germline V gene sequence: CDR1 SGDLS, CDR2 YYNGEE. This CDR3 spans 18 amino acids. V dropped 0 bases and J dropped 3; count of bases not matched to a gene: 13. In DNA form, the CDR3 reads TGTGCCAGCAGCGTAGCGTGGCAGGGGGCTGGTGGCGACTATGGCTACACCTTC. Amino acid sequence: CASSVAWQGAGGDYGYTF.

V and J are TRBV2 and TRBJ1-5; no clear D gene. This CDR3 has 12 amino acids. Looked up from germline, CDR1 is SNHLY and CDR2 is FYNNEI. V lost 6 bases and J 4 bases, leaving 7 bases between the germline ends. CDR3 bases: TGTGCCAGCAGAGAGACAAATCAGCCCCAGCATTTT. Its protein product is CASRETNQPQHF.

The rearrangement links TRBV7-9 to TRBJ2-2; TRBD1 is a possible D gene (5 bases). The V gene lost 7 bases and the J gene lost 0 bases, with 24 bases spanning the gap. The CDR3 sequence is 19 residues long. Germline lookup yields CDR1 SEHNR and CDR2 FQNEAQ (reference sequence). CDR3 amino acids: CASNRRPTVWTPNTGELFF. In nucleotides, the CDR3 is TGTGCCAGCAACCGTCGCCCTACAGTATGGACACCGAACACCGGGGAGCTGTTTTTT.

The chain combines TRBV6-6 with TRBJ2-3, with 10 nucleotides matching TRBD2. The CDR3 spans 15 residues. The J segment lost 3 bases and the V segment lost 7 bases, leaving 7 bases of the junction unmatched. Germline CDR1 MNHNY, CDR2 SVGAGI (reference sequence). CDR3 in DNA: TGTGCCAGCATCGGAGCGGGAGGGCCAACAGATACGCAGTATTTT. This translates into CASIGAGGPTDTQYF.

This chain uses TRBV4-1 with TRBJ2-7, with 12 bases identical to TRBD1. Unmatched junction bases numbered 3, after V lost 3 bases and J lost 3 bases. The CDR3 runs 15 residues. The germline V gene encodes CDR1 MGHRA and CDR2 YSYEKL. CDR3: CASSHGDRGLYEQYF. CDR3 bases: TGCGCCAGCAGCCACGGGGACAGGGGGCTCTACGAGCAGTACTTC.

The V call is TRBV6-1, the J call TRBJ1-2; D not certain. Germline V gene sequence: CDR1 MNHNS, CDR2 SASEGT. V was clipped by 4 bases and J by 3 bases, with 12 bases between them. CDR3 size: 14 residues. The CDR3 is CASSGEVRDYGYTF. Here the CDR3 DNA reads TGTGCCAGCAGTGGGGAAGTGCGGGACTATGGCTACACCTTC.

This chain connects TRBV5-5 to TRBJ2-7, with D possibly matching TRBD1 (6 bases). The CDR3 is 15 residues long. CDR1 and CDR2 from the germline V gene are SGHKS and YYEKEE (reference sequence). V lost 2 bases and J 6 bases, leaving 18 bases between the germline ends. The CDR3 region is CASSLTTGWGSEQYF. DNA for the CDR3: TGTGCCAGCAGCTTAACAACAGGGTGGGGCTCCGAGCAGTACTTC.

This chain links TRBV6-1 with TRBJ2-7; 7 nucleotides agree with TRBD1. Germline V gene data show CDR1 as MNHNS and CDR2 as SASEGT. The V gene end was trimmed by 10 bases and the J gene end by 2 bases; junction bases not matched to a gene: 11. There are 14 residues in the CDR3. The CDR3 coding sequence is TGTGCCACTCCTTCGACAGGGCCTCCCTACGAGCAGTACTTC. It is translated as CATPSTGPPYEQYF.

This clone has just one count. The conserved closing phenylalanine or tryptophan is absent in this CDR3, likely reflecting a read error. The chain uses TRBV15 and TRBJ2-7, with D possibly being TRBD1 (6 bases). The V and J ends lost 2 bases and 4 bases respectively, with 9 bases between them. The germline V gene has CDR1 LNHNV and CDR2 YYDKDF (reference sequence). The CDR3 covers 13 residues. The CDR3 nucleotides read TGTGCCACCAGCAGATGGCAGGGGTACGAGCAGTACCTC. Translation: CATSRWQGYEQYL.

The chain employs TRBV27 and TRBJ1-1; a weak D match, TRBD1 (5 bases). Germline CDR1 and CDR2: MNHEY and SMNVEV (reference sequence). Deletions cut 3 bases from V and 0 bases from J, with 14 bases between. The CDR3 runs to 16 residues. For the CDR3, the DNA is TGTGCCAGCAGTTTGGCCCCGACAGTTATGAACACTGAAGCTTTCTTT. Translation: CASSLAPTVMNTEAFF.

V is TRBV14 and J is TRBJ1-3; D uncertain. V shed 0 bases and J shed 4 bases, with 13 bases lying between them. CDR1 is SGHDN and CDR2 is FVKESK in the germline V gene. This CDR3 spans 16 amino acids. In nucleotides, the CDR3 is TGTGCCAGCAGCCAAGATGAAAACTTGTACGGAAACACCATATATTTT. Translating gives CASSQDENLYGNTIYF.

The chain recombines TRBV5-1 with TRBJ1-1; D gene uncertain. The V gene lost 4 bases and the J gene lost 8 bases, with 21 bases spanning the gap. The germline gives CDR1 SGHRS, CDR2 YFSETQ. This CDR3 comprises 15 residues. This CDR3 is CASSLNGPGDGEAFF. DNA of the CDR3: TGCGCCAGCAGCCTCAACGGCCCCGGGGATGGAGAAGCTTTCTTT.

This clone was detected a few times. The V call is TRBV13, the J call TRBJ2-7; 9 bases map to TRBD2. The CDR3 loop spans 17 amino acids. V lost 5 bases and J lost 2; bases outside the gene matches: 13. Germline V gene sequence: CDR1 PRHDT, CDR2 FYEKMQ (reference sequence). CDR3 amino acids: CASSPGLAIGTPYEQYF. In nucleotides, the CDR3 is TGTGCCAGCAGCCCGGGACTAGCTATTGGGACCCCCTACGAGCAGTACTTC.